This T cell receptor beta chain was profiled in a study of blood T cell repertoires in COVID-19. Participant age was roughly 18 to 90 years, and participants resided in around 24 US areas. Using immunoSEQ multiplex PCR, the repertoire was profiled, and TCRdb retains in-frame clones only, with some absent. Of hundreds of thousands of clones in the sample, roughly 90% were seen once. This CDR3 comprises 15 residues. Germline CDR1 is LNHDA and CDR2 is SQIVND (reference sequence). V was pared by 5 bases and J by 8 bases, with 15 bases of the junction left unmatched. The sample taken for sequencing was PBMCs or T cells enriched from blood (not recorded which). This TCR was sampled from a woman aged 18-29 years who had recovered from COVID-19. This rearrangement joins TRBV19 to TRBJ2-7; 7 bases match TRBD1. Written as DNA, the CDR3 is TGTGCCAGTAGTCCTGGGACAGAATCCCGACTACAGCAGTACTTC. Translating gives CASSPGTESRLQQYF.